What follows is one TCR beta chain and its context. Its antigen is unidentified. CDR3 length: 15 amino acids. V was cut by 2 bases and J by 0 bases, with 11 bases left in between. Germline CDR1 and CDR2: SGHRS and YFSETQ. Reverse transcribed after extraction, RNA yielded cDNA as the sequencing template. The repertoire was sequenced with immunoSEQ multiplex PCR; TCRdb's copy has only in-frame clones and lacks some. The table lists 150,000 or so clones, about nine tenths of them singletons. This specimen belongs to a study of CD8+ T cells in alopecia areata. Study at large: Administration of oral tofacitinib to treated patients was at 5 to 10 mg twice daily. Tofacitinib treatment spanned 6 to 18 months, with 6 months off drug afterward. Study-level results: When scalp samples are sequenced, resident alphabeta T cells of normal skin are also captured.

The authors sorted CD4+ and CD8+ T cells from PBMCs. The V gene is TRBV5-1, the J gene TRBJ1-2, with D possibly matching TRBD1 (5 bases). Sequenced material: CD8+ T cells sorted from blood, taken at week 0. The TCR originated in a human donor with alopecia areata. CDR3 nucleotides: TGCGCCAGCAGCTTCCGGGACGGACCTAACTATGGCTACACCTTC. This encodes CASSFRDGPNYGYTF.